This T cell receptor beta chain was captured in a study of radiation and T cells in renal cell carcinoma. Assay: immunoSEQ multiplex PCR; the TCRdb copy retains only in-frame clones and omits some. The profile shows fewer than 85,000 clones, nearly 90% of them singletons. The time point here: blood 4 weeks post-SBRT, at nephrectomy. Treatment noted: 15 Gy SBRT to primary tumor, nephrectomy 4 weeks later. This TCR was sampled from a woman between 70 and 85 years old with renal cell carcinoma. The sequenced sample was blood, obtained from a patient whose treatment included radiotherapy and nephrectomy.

CDR3 sequence reads: CASSRAWSGVEKLFF. For the CDR3, the DNA is TGTGCCAGCAGTAGGGCGTGGTCAGGGGTCGAAAAACTGTTTTTT. The chain recombines TRBV27 with TRBJ1-4, with a tentative D call TRBD1 (6 bases). The germline CDR1 and CDR2 sequences are MNHEY and SMNVEV (reference sequence). CDR3 length: 15 residues. V was cut by 5 bases and J by 8 bases, with 18 bases left in between.